This T cell receptor beta chain was identified during a study of cytomegalovirus exposure and HLA in healthy donors. Study-level points and caveats: A later analysis found that most CMV-associated TCR beta chains appeared HLA-restricted. Immune exposure was documented only through CMV serostatus. The CMV antigen specificity of a few CMV-associated chains was confirmed through in vitro analysis. TCR beta chains numbering some 160 were designated cytomegalovirus-associated.

Turning to this clone: Its antigen is unknown.

Primers included in the PCR were 60 Vbeta and 13 Jbeta primers. Only in-frame clones appear in the TCRdb table, and some are missing; sequencing was by immunoSEQ multiplex PCR. The table records about 100,000 clones, roughly 88% of them present only once. The sequencing input was PBMCs. This TCR was recovered from a woman between 18 and 29 years old in good health and CMV-seronegative.

CDR3 region: CASSLSLRADTQYF. CDR3 bases: TGTGCCAGCAGCTTGTCGCTACGAGCAGATACGCAGTATTTT. The chain carries TRBV5-6 and TRBJ2-3; D remains unclear. The CDR3 sequence is 14 residues long. V gave up 1 base and J gave up 4 bases, with 10 bases separating them. The germline V gene has CDR1 SGHDT and CDR2 YYEEEE.